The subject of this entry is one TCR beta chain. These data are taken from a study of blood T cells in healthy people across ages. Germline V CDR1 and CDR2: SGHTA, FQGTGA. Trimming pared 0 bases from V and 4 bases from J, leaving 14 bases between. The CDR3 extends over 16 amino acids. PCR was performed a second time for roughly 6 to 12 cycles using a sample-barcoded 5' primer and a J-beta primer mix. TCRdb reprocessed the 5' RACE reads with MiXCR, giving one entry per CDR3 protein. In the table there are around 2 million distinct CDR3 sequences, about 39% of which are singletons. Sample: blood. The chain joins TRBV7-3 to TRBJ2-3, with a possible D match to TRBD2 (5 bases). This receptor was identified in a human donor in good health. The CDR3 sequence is CASSLTTTGGADTQYF. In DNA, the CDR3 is TGTGCCAGCAGCTTAACCACAACCGGAGGTGCAGATACGCAGTATTTT.